This TCR beta chain was recovered during a study of identical twins' blood T cells (dated by TCRdb to the early 2010s). For the wider study: The approximately twelve libraries, six for the alpha chain and six for the beta chain, yielded roughly 50 million Illumina reads in total. The study compared TCR alpha and beta chain repertoires of three pairs of monozygous twins using next-generation sequencing to assess genetic influence on repertoire formation. What the authors observed across the whole study: The number of CDR3 clonotypes shared between two donors was mainly determined by the product of the cloneset sizes of the two donors, and no clear deviation from this trend was shown by twins. Among the most abundant TCRbeta clonotypes, every donor shared more CDR3 sequences with her own twin than with unrelated donors. Environmental influences could not be excluded as an explanation for twin similarity, since twins were reared together. Independent studies were stated to be required to validate the proposed role of the TCRalpha J segment in MHC recognition during thymic selection. Twin pairs were reported to be markedly more alike in V gene usage than unrelated donors were, even when looking at non-selected out-of-frame TCRbeta clonotypes.

Libraries were prepared through 5' RACE. TCRdb shows the sequencer as Illumina Genome Analyzer IIx. RNA-based TCR cDNA libraries were prepared by a previously described protocol with several modifications. To prevent cross-contamination, sample-specific barcodes were added to both ends of each TCR cDNA library during cDNA synthesis and amplification. Per the source publication's procedure: Between about 90,000 and nearly 550,000 clonotypes were identified per individual, and roughly 2.2 to 3.6 million CDR3-containing reads were obtained per library. After reads with improper barcode index combinations were thrown out, a cloneset for each library was built using the MiTCR software. While assembling CDR3 clonotypes, MiTCR filtered or rescued low-quality reads and corrected PCR and sequencing errors. Artificial out-of-frame clonotypes were mapped to in-frame sequences, with one indel allowed in the CDR3, and then removed. V and J gene usage similarity between donors was measured as Jensen-Shannon divergence divided by mean entropy. The public sequencing data were trimmed at Q25 with fastp and processed into clonotypes with MiXCR by TCRdb, which kept only in-frame beta chains. Entries that share a CDR3 protein sequence are merged under the most common genes and DNA. Here the V and J calls rest on TCRdb's processing, not on the authors' analysis. In all, the sample holds a few hundred thousand distinct CDR3 sequences, and approximately 30% of those were seen once. The ten most abundant clones make up about 6.1% of the sample.

The CDR3 starts with the cysteine, ends with the phenylalanine, and has 16 residues. Left in the record is the CDR3 DNA by itself, 48 bases read in frame from the first base. V is reduced by 1 base and J by 6 bases, leaving a spacing of 16 bases between them. The germline V gene yields SGHTA for CDR1 and FQGNSA for CDR2. This clonotype has at least ten counts. The antigen this receptor binds is unknown. Nothing much larger sits one base from this clone, and base qualities are not available. The donors were six healthy women who made up three monozygous twin pairs. All three twin pairs had been reared together and were thought likely to have met the same infectious agents and vaccines. TCR cDNA libraries were prepared from RNA that had been isolated from peripheral blood mononuclear cells.

The sequencing sample was made of PBMCs. The rearrangement combines TRBV7-2 with TRBJ2-1; TRBD2 is a possible D gene, resting on 6 matching bases. The receptor was isolated from a woman aged 18 to 50 in good health. The sequence in DNA is TGTGCCAGCAGCTTAGTCCATTCTGGGACTTTCAATGAGCAGTTCTTC. It codes for CASSLVHSGTFNEQFF.